A single T cell receptor (beta chain) is shown here with its context. The target antigen is unknown. This sample stems from a study of cytomegalovirus exposure and HLA in healthy donors. Study-wide results and caveats: For most TCR beta V segments, an earlier analysis put the productive rate at about 87% or about 30% of the time.

The PCR had 60 Vbeta and 13 Jbeta primers. The protocol was immunoSEQ multiplex PCR, while the TCRdb copy is restricted to in-frame clones and leaves out a portion. The table includes around 170,000 clones, about 82% detected once. Germline V lookup: CDR1 SGHTA, CDR2 FQGNSA. The CDR3 totals 15 residues. Trimming pared 1 base from V and 6 bases from J, leaving 15 bases between. V is TRBV7-2 and J is TRBJ1-2, with D tentatively TRBD1 (6 bases). The sample comprised PBMCs. This receptor was identified in a woman in her fifties or sixties in good health and CMV-seropositive. The chain's CDR3 is CASSLEGRGYDGYTF. CDR3 coding DNA: TGTGCCAGCAGCTTAGAGGGCAGGGGATACGATGGCTACACCTTC.